Included here is one T cell receptor (beta chain) sequence, with context. As yet, its antigen is unknown. These data originate in a study of T cells after posttransplantation cyclophosphamide. V was cut by 0 bases and J by 3 bases, with 13 bases left in between. Looked up from germline, CDR1 is SGHRS and CDR2 is YFSETQ. CDR3 length equals 15 residues. Methotrexate plus calcineurin inhibitor accompanied controls' myeloablative marrow transplants; sampling was 1 year later. Broader study findings: After PTCy, TRB diversity resembled that of CNI/methotrexate controls. Tissue-infiltrating T cells from skin or gut overlapped little with blood T cells.

The table came from immunoSEQ multiplex PCR; TCRdb's copy has only in-frame clones and leaves some out. The data contain about 21,000 clones, 86% of them singletons. The TCR originated in a female patient in her 30s who received an allogeneic stem cell transplant from an unrelated donor, was CMV-positive, and had acute and chronic GVHD. Certain T cells may be donor cells from the graft. The specimen comprised PBMCs, sampled 362 days after allogeneic stem cell transplant with calcineurin inhibitor and methotrexate. The genes are TRBV5-1 and TRBJ2-7; D is ambiguous. The CDR3 nucleotides read TGCGCCAGCAGCTTGGAACCTGCGTCACTCTACGAGCAGTACTTC. Translating gives CASSLEPASLYEQYF.